The TCR beta chain under discussion was sequenced for a study of T cells in Graves' hyperthyroidism and ophthalmopathy (dated by TCRdb to the late 2010s). For the wider study: Peripheral blood samples were taken at initial diagnosis, before any treatment was given. A discovery cohort of 95 to 100 patients, 43 with Graves' ophthalmopathy and fewer than 65 with stable Graves' hyperthyroidism, was used to find distinguishing TCR V-J signatures. An independent validation cohort of fewer than 20 hyperthyroidism patients and roughly 16 patients who later progressed to ophthalmopathy tested prospective prediction of ophthalmopathy. The 90 to 100 discovery patients were randomly split 7:3 into training and test sets. The study also compared thyroid tissue and blood T-cell repertoires from about 6 Graves' hyperthyroidism patients. After blood sampling, hyperthyroidism patients were treated with methimazole at a starting dose of 30 mg daily, and ophthalmopathy patients were treated with high-dose intravenous methylprednisolone. TCR Vbeta CDR3 sequencing of approximately 140 peripheral blood samples (over 40 ophthalmopathy, 75 to 85 hyperthyroidism and about 17 progressor patients) is reported in the paper. The full study reports these points: No statistical method was used to set the sample size in advance, and investigators knew the group allocation. Ophthalmopathy was separated from stable hyperthyroidism by a 13 V-J signature model, with roughly 88% sensitivity and about 84% specificity obtained in cross-validation and 80%/75% obtained in testing. In validation, progression to ophthalmopathy was predicted by the model with 70.59% sensitivity and under 85% specificity, a median of roughly 6.4 months before onset. Most expanded thyroid clonotypes (frequency above 0.001) were also detected in blood, a finding suggesting that blood repertoires may reflect thyroid immune responses.

TCR beta CDR3 regions were amplified from RNA transcripts. A first-round RT-PCR of the TCR CDR3 used the HTBI primer set with the Qiagen OneStep RT-PCR kit. A second multiplex PCR round built the libraries, followed by size selection and purification. Sequencing of the libraries was done on an Illumina HiSeq2000 using paired-end 100 bp reads. Concerning the study's data processing: SOAPnuke was used to process the raw data, removing reads that contained adapters or uncalled bases, had a mean Phred below 15, or lacked an exact match to the constant primer or identifier. COPE v1.2.5 was used to merge the high-quality paired reads, and each unique nucleotide sequence was defined as a clonotype. MiTCR v1.1 was used to align clonotypes to the IMGT TRBV, TRBD and TRBJ reference segments. Only V-J combinations with frequency above 0.0001, covering about 99% of repertoires, were analysed. A TCS score was defined as the ratio between F50 (clonal expansion) and ExV (chaos), using BLOSUM62-based TCRdist between CDR3 peptides within each V-J. Welch's t-statistics and random forest reduced fewer than 600 V-J features to 10 to 15, which were used in a naive Bayes classifier (R e1071). The public reads were reanalyzed by TCRdb: fastp trimming at Q25, MiXCR alignment, in-frame beta chains only. Identical CDR3 proteins give one entry, which carries the most common genes and DNA. These V and J calls originate from TCRdb's pipeline instead of the authors' own analysis. In all, the sample holds over 650,000 distinct CDR3 sequences, and less than 20% of those were seen once. In total, the top ten clones hold roughly 8% of the sample.

Stable Graves' hyperthyroidism was defined as no progression to ophthalmopathy during 18 months of follow-up. Hyperthyroidism patients were aged 18 to 65 years and newly diagnosed, with disease duration of less than 2 months. Exclusion was applied to patients with uncontrolled infections, other autoimmune diseases, pregnancy or lactation. Clinical symptoms, serum thyroxine and TRAb, thyroid ultrasound, and orbital computed tomography formed the basis for the diagnoses. PBMCs were separated from 7.5 to 10 ml of fresh peripheral blood using Ficoll-Paque density gradient centrifugation. Trizol reagent was used to extract total RNA, and RNA quality was then checked on an Agilent 2100 Bioanalyzer. From the germline V gene, CDR1 is SGHTA and CDR2 is FQGTGA. The junction shows trimming of 1 base on V and 0 bases on J, plus 10 bases between the germline ends. The CDR3 spans 16 residues, from the cysteine through the phenylalanine. Just CDR3 DNA is preserved here, 48 bases in frame from base 1.

This clonotype was observed at least ten times. Its antigen target is currently unknown. Base qualities were left out, and no much larger clone turns up one base away. The TCR originated in a man younger than 35 with Graves' hyperthyroidism. Source material: blood. The rearrangement combines TRBV7-3 with TRBJ2-1, with a tentative D gene TRBD2 over 6 matching bases. The CDR3 is CASSLSREPSYNEQFF. The DNA sequence is as follows: TGTGCCAGCAGCTTAAGCCGGGAGCCCTCCTACAATGAGCAGTTCTTC.